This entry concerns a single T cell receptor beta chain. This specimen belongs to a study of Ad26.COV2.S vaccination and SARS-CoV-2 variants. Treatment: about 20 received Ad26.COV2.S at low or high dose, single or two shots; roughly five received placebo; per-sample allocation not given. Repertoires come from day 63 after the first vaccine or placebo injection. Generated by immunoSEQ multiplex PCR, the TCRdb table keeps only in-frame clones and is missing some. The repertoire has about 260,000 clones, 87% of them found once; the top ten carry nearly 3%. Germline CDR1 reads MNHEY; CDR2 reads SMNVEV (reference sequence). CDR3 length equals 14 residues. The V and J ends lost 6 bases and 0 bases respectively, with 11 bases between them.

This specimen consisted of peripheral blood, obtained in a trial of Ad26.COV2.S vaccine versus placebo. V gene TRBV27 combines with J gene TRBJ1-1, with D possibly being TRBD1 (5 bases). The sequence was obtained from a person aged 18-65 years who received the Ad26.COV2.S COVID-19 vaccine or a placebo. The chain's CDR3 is CASRNGGVNTEAFF. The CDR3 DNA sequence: TGTGCCAGCAGAAATGGAGGGGTGAACACTGAAGCTTTCTTT.